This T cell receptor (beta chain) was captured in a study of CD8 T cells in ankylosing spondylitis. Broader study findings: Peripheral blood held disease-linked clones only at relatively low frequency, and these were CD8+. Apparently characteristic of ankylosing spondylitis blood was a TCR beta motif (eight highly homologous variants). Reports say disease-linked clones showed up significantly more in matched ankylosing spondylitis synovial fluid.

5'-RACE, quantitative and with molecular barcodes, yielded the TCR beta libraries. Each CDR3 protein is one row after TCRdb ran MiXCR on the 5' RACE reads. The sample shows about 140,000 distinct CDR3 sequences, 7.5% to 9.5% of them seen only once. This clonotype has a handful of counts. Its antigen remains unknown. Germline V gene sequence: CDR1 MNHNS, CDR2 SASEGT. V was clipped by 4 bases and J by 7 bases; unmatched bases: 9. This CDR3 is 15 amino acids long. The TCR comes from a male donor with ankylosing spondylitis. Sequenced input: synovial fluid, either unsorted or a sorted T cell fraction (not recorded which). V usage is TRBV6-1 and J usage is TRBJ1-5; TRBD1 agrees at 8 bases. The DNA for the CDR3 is TGTGCCAGCAGTGGGTCAGGGGGCGCGTGGCAGCCCCAGCATTTT. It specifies CASSGSGGAWQPQHF.